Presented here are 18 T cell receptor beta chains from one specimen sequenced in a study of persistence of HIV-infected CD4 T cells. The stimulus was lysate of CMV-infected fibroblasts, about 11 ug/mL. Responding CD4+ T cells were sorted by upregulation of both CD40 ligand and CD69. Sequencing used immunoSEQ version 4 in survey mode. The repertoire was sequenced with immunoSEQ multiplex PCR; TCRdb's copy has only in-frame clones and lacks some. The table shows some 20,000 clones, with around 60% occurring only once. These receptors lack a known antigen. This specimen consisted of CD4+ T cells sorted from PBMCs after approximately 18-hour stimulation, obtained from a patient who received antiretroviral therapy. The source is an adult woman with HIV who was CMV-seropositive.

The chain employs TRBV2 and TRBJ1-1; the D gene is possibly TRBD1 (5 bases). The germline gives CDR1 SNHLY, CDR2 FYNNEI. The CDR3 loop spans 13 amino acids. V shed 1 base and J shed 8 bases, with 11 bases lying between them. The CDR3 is CASSEERGLEAFF. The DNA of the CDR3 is TGTGCCAGCAGTGAAGAAAGGGGACTGGAAGCTTTCTTT.

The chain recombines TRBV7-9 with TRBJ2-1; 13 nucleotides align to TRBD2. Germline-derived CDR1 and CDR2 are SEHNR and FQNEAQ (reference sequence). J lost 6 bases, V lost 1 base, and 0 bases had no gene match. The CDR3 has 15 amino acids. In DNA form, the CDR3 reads TGTGCCAGCAGCTTAGGGACTAGCGGGGGCAATGAGCAGTTCTTC. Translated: CASSLGTSGGNEQFF.

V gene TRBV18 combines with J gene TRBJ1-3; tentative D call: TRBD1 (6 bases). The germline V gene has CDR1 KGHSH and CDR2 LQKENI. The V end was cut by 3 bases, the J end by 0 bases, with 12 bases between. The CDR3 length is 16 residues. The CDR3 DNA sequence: TGTGCCAGCTCACCCCGACAGGTCACCTCTGGAAACACCATATATTTT. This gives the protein CASSPRQVTSGNTIYF.

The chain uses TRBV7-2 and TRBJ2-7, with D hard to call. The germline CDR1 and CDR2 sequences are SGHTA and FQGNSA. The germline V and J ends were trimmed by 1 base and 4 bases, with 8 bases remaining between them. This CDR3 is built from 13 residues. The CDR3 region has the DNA TGTGCCAGCAGCTTAGGGTCGGAGTACGAGCAGTACGTC. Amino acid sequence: CASSLGSEYEQYV.

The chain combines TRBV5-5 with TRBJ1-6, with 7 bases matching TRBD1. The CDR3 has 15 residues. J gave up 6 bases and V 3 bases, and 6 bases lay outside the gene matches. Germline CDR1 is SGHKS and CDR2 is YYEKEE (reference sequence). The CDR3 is CASSSSRQGNSPLHF. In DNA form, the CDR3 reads TGTGCCAGCAGCTCCTCCCGACAGGGTAATTCACCCCTCCACTTT.

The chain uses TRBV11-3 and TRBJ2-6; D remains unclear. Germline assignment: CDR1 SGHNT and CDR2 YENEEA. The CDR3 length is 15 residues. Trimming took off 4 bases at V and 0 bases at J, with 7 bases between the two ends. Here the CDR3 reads CASSSQDSGANVLTF. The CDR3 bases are TGTGCCAGCAGCTCCCAGGACTCTGGGGCCAACGTCCTGACTTTC.

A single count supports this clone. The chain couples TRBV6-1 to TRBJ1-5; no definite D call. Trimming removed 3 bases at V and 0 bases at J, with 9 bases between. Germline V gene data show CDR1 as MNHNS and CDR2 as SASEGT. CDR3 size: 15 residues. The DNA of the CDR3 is TGTGCCAGCAGTGAGGGCAGTTATAGCAATCAGCCCCAGCATTTT. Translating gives CASSEGSYSNQPQHF.

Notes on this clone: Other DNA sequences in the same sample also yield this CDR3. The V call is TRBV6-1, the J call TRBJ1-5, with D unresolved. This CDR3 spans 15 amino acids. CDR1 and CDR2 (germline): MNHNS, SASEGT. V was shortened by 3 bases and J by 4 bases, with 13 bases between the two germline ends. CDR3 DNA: TGTGCCAGCAGTGACGGATTTCCCGGAAATCAGCCCCAGCATTTT. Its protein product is CASSDGFPGNQPQHF.

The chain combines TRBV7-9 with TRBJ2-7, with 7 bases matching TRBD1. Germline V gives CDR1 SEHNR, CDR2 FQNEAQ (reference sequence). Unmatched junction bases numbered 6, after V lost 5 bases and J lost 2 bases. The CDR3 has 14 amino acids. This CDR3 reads CASSPGGLAYEQYF. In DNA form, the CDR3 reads TGTGCCAGCAGCCCAGGGGGATTAGCCTACGAGCAGTACTTC.

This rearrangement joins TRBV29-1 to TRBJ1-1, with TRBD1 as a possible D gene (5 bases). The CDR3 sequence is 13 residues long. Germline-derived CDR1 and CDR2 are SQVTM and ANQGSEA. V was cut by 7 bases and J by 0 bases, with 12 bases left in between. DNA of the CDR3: TGCAGCGCCGGGGGGTTCGTGAACACTGAAGCTTTCTTT. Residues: CSAGGFVNTEAFF.

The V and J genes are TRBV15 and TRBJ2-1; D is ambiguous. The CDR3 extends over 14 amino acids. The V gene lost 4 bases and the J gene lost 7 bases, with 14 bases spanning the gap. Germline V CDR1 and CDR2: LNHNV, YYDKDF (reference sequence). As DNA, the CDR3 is TGTGCCACCAGCATTCGCGTAGGCGGAAATGAGCAGTTCTTC. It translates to CATSIRVGGNEQFF.

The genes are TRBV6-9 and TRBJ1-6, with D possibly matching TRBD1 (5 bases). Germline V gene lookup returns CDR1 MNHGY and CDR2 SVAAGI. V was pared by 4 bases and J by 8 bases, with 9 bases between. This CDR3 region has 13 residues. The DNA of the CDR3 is TGTGCCAGCAGTTCCATGGGGGATTCACCCCTCCACTTT. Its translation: CASSSMGDSPLHF.

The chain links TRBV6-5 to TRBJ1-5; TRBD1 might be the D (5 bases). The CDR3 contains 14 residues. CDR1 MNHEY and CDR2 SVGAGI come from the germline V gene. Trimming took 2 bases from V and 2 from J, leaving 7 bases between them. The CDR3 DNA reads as TGTGCCAGCAGTTACCCGGGGGGCAATCAGCCCCAGCATTTT. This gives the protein CASSYPGGNQPQHF.

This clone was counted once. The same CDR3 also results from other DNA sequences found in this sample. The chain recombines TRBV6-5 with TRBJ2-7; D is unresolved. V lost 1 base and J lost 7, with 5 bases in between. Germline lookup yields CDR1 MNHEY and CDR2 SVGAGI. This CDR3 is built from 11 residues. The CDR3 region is CASSYLGEQYF. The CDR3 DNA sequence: TGTGCCAGCAGTTACTTAGGGGAGCAGTACTTC.

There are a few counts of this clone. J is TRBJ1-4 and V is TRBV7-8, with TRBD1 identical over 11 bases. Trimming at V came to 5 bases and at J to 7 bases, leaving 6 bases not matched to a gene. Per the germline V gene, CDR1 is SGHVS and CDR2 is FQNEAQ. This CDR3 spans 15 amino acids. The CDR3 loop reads CASSNGQGAGEKLFF. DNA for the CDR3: TGTGCCAGCAGCAACGGACAGGGGGCTGGTGAAAAACTGTTTTTT.

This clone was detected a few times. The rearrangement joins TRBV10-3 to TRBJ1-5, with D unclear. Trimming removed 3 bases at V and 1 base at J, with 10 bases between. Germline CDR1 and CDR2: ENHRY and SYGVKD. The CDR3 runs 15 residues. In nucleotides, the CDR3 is TGTGCCATCAGTGAACTATCGGGGAGCAATCAGCCCCAGCATTTT. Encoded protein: CAISELSGSNQPQHF.

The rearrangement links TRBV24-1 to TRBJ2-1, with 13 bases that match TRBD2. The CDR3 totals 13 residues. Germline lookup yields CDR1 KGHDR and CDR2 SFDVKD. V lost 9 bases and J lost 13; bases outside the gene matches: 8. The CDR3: CATGSGLAGDQFF. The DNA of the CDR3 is TGTGCCACCGGGTCTGGACTAGCGGGGGATCAGTTCTTC.

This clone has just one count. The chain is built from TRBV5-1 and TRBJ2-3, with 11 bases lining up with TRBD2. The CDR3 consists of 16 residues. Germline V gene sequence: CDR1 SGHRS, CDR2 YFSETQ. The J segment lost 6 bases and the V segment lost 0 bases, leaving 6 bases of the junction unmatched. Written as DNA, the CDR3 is TGCGCCAGCAGCTTGGCCAGTAGCGGGGGGGCGGATACGCAGTATTTT. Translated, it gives CASSLASSGGADTQYF. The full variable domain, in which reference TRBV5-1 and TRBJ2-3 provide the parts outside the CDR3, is KAGVTQTPRYLIKTRGQQVTLSCSPISGHRSVSWYQQTPGQGLQFLFEYFSETQRNKGNFPGRFSGRQFSNSRSEMNVSTLELGDSALYLCASSLASSGGADTQYFGPGTRLTVL.